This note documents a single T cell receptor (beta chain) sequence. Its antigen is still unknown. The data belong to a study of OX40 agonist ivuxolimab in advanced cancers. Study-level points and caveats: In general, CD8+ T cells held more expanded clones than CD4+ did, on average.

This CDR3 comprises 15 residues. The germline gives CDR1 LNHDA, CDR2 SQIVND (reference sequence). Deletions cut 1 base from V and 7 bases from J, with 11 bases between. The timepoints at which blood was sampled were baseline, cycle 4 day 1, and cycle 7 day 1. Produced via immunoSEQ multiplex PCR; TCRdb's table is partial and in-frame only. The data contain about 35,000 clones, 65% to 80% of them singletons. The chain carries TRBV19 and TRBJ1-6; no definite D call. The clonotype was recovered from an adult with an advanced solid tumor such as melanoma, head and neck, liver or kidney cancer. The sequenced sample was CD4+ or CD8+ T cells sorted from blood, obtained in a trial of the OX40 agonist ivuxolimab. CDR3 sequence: CASSIAAGYNSPLHF. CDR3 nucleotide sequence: TGTGCCAGTAGTATAGCCGCCGGTTACAATTCACCCCTCCACTTT.